The present TCR beta chain was sequenced within a study of tumor-infiltrating lymphocytes in primary liver carcinoma. The authors made TCR beta cDNA from about 500 ng total RNA with a constant-region primer. Slightly modified ARM-PCR with three nested multiplex PCR rounds yielded TCR beta libraries. One entry per CDR3 protein results from TCRdb running MiXCR on the multiplex PCR reads. The sample lists 190,000 or so distinct CDR3 sequences, around 60% seen once, with 6% to 8.5% in the top ten. Unsorted whole blood yielded blood RNA, and germline DNA was extracted as well. Material: peripheral blood. The clonotype originates from a woman aged 55-75 years with primary liver carcinoma and hepatitis B virus infection.

CDR3 in amino acids: CASSPGAGSAPETQYF. The CDR3 DNA reads as TGCGCCAGCAGCCCCGGGGCGGGTAGCGCCCCAGAGACCCAGTACTTC. The gene calls are TRBV5-1 and TRBJ2-5, with D perhaps TRBD1 or TRBD2 (5 bases each). Germline CDR1 reads SGHRS; CDR2 reads YFSETQ. V lost 4 bases and J lost 4, with 20 bases in between. The CDR3 contains 16 residues.